This T cell receptor (beta chain) originates from a study of cytomegalovirus exposure and HLA in healthy donors. It was with 60 Vbeta and 13 Jbeta primers that the PCR ran. Per the original data handling: Around 10 million shared chains were among approximately 80 million unique TCR beta chains counted in a later analysis. Clones were read by immunoSEQ multiplex PCR, and TCRdb kept only the in-frame ones, dropping some. V, J and clone size are those of that table, while D and trimming were read from the DNA. This sample yields approximately 140,000 clones, of which around four fifths are seen a single time; more than 1.5% belongs to the top ten. A word on this clone: Its target is not known. At the DNA level, this CDR3 is encoded by other sequences in the same sample as well.

The study, taken as a whole, reports: For TCR beta chains, V- and J-gene trimming was later linked to a missense DCLRE1C variant.

The CDR3 contains 13 residues. From germline, CDR1 is MDHEN and CDR2 SYDVKM. Trimming removed 6 bases at V and 2 bases at J, with 10 bases between. The chain combines TRBV28 with TRBJ1-2, with D hard to call. The sequence was obtained from a woman between 35 and 50 years old in good health and CMV-seronegative. Sequences were obtained from PBMCs. DNA for the CDR3: TGTGCCAGCAGCCTTCTAGGAAACTATGGCTACACCTTC. It yields the protein CASSLLGNYGYTF.